This T cell receptor (beta chain) is from a study of blood T cell repertoires in COVID-19. In the study overall: Material from acute and convalescent COVID-19 was sourced from the United States, Italy and Spain. Nucleic acid was either cDNA or gDNA, and it came from T cells, B-cell-depleted T cells, or PBMCs.

Per the original methods: Nucleated cell counts were estimated from reference gene primer amplification. Sequencing was performed with immunoSEQ multiplex PCR; in TCRdb, only in-frame clones are kept and a portion is missing. Clone size and the V and J calls come from that table; the DNA yielded D and trimming. This table holds 100,000 to 120,000 clones, around 80% found once. Germline assignment: CDR1 MDHEN and CDR2 SYDVKM. The CDR3 consists of 15 residues. V was clipped by 7 bases and J by 0 bases; unmatched bases: 6. Material: peripheral blood. This sequence was found in a woman aged 80 or over with acute or convalescent COVID-19. This chain joins TRBV28 and TRBJ2-3, with 8 bases aligning to TRBD2. In DNA, the CDR3 is TGTGCCAGCACTAGACTAGCGTCTAGCACAGATACGCAGTATTTT. Encoded protein: CASTRLASSTDTQYF.